Included here is one TCR beta chain sequence, with context. Germline values: CDR1 MDHEN, CDR2 SYDVKM. The CDR3 runs to 12 residues. With V trimmed by 10 bases and J by 2 bases, 4 bases remained unmatched. Original processing notes: Reference gene primers were amplified, and this amplification served to estimate nucleated cell counts. The data were produced by immunoSEQ multiplex PCR, yet TCRdb's version contains in-frame clones alone and is incomplete. For V, J and clone size, that table is used; D and trimming come from the DNA. Of about 150,000 clones listed, roughly 86% are singletons. The source of the sample is a study of blood T cell repertoires in COVID-19. Study-level background: Both acute and convalescent COVID-19 samples were obtained from the United States, Italy and Spain.

The chain employs TRBV28 and TRBJ1-2; 7 nucleotides align to TRBD1. The clonotype originates from a woman of 80 years or more with COVID-19, enrolled during active disease. Sample: peripheral blood. The CDR3: CATRTGNYGYTF. The CDR3 bases are TGTGCCACCCGGACAGGAAACTATGGCTACACCTTC.